In this sample, the clone carrying this T cell receptor beta chain turned up many times. Its antigen is unidentified. TCR cDNA received a 3' ligated oligonucleotide that carried a UMI. Input was 1 to 1000 ng of DNase-treated total RNA without cell sorting. Four PCR rounds used nested alpha and beta constant region primers plus the SP2 primer. Each CDR3 protein is one row after TCRdb ran MiXCR on the 5' RACE reads. The table lists about 57,000 distinct CDR3 sequences, 6.5% to 8.5% of them singletons. Germline V CDR1 and CDR2: KGHSH, LQKENI. CDR3 length: 13 amino acids. V was cut by 3 bases and J by 8 bases, with 13 bases left in between. This entry comes from a study of naive and memory T cell subsets. Whole-study results and caveats: The RNA method is potentially sensitive to activation and differentiation changes.

This receptor was identified in a female donor in good health. The rearrangement links TRBV18 to TRBJ1-1; D ambiguous. In DNA form, the CDR3 reads TGTGCCAGCTCACCCCCATCCCGGTTCGAAGCTTTCTTT. Translated, it gives CASSPPSRFEAFF.